This T cell receptor beta chain is drawn from a study of CD8 T cells in Susac syndrome. The study sequenced TCR beta in blood CD8+ and CD4+ T cells. Stable or active relapsing-remitting multiple sclerosis, untreated and meeting revised McDonald criteria, defined the controls. TEMRA cells were FACS-enriched, with CD8+ and CD4+ T cells isolated negatively. Reverse transcription of about 0.5 to 1 ug RNA was carried out with random hexamers. One entry per CDR3 protein results from TCRdb running MiXCR on the immunoSEQ multiplex PCR reads. The sample consists of about 200,000 distinct CDR3 sequences, around nine tenths of them appearing once. This clonotype was observed once. The CDR3 loop spans 12 amino acids. Germline V gene data show CDR1 as GTSNPN and CDR2 as SVGIG (reference sequence). V was shortened by 4 bases and J by 0 bases, with 4 bases between the two germline ends.

Source material: CD8+ T cells from PBMCs. The sequence derives from a human donor with multiple sclerosis. This chain joins TRBV30 and TRBJ1-3; D is ambiguous. Written as DNA, the CDR3 is TGTGCCTGGAAGGGCTCTGGAAACACCATATATTTT. It yields the protein CAWKGSGNTIYF.